The 10 T cell receptor beta chains in this list originate from one sample, sequenced in a study of tumor-infiltrating lymphocytes in oesophageal squamous cell carcinoma. Each CDR3 protein is one row after TCRdb ran MiXCR on the PCR reads. This sample yields around 22,000 distinct CDR3 sequences, of which around a third are seen a single time; about 19% belongs to the top ten. The sequenced sample consisted of esophageal tumor tissue. These receptors came from a female donor with esophageal squamous cell carcinoma.

This clonotype was detected many times. J is TRBJ2-5 and V is TRBV6-2 or TRBV6-3; 7 bases line up with TRBD2. Germline-derived CDR1 and CDR2 are MNHEY and SVGEGT. V lost 2 bases to trimming and J lost 5 bases; unmatched junction nucleotides: 2. The CDR3 runs 13 residues. CDR3 nucleotide sequence: TGTGCCAGCAGTTACGGGGGGGTGGAGACCCAGTACTTC. It specifies CASSYGGVETQYF.

The J gene is TRBJ2-1, the V gene TRBV10-3; TRBD2 aligns across 15 bases. Judging by the DNA end, TRBJ2-7 fits better; the J call may be wrong. The CDR3 contains 19 residues. The germline CDR1 and CDR2 sequences are ENHRY and SYGVKD. The CDR3 nucleotides are TGTGCCATCAGGGGGTCACCGGGACTAGCGGGGGGCCAAGACTACGAGCAGTACTTC. This encodes CAIRGSPGLAGGQDYEQYF.

The chain carries TRBV27 and TRBJ2-5, with D perhaps matching TRBD1 (6 bases). Judging by the DNA end, TRBJ2-7 fits better; the J call may be wrong. From germline, CDR1 is MNHEY and CDR2 SMNVEV (reference sequence). This CDR3 has 14 amino acids. The DNA of the CDR3 is TGTGCCAGCAGTTTAAAACAGGGACCCTACGAGCAGTACTTC. This translates into CASSLKQGPYEQYF.

This CDR3 is CASSAISGANVLTF. In DNA, the CDR3 is TGTGCCAGTTCCGCAATCTCTGGGGCCAACGTCCTGACTTTC. The chain combines TRBV19 with TRBJ2-6; D not certain. Germline values: CDR1 LNHDA, CDR2 SQIVND (reference sequence). Trimming left V 8 bases short and J 0 bases short, with 8 bases between. The CDR3 runs to 14 residues.

V is TRBV9 and J is TRBJ2-6; D might be TRBD1 (6 bases). The closer fit of TRBJ2-7 to the DNA end suggests the J call may be wrong. Germline assignment: CDR1 SGDLS and CDR2 YYNGEE. The CDR3 runs to 14 residues. The CDR3: CASSVAGAPHEQYF. CDR3 DNA sequence: TGTGCCAGCAGCGTAGCAGGGGCGCCCCACGAGCAGTACTTC.

As regards this clonotype: Relative to the germline gene, one junction end is altered; a read error may explain this. V is TRBV28 and J is TRBJ2-7, with D maybe TRBD1 (6 bases). CDR3 length: 14 residues. Germline CDR1 reads MDHEN; CDR2 reads SYDVKM. This CDR3 reads CASSPGQFHSPFHF. The CDR3 bases are TGTGCCAGCAGTCCCGGACAGTTTCATTCACCCTTCCACTTC. The variable domain in full, with the rest retrieved from reference TRBV28 and TRBJ2-7, is DVKVTQSSRYLVKRTGEKVFLECVQDMDHENMFWYRQDPGLGLRLIYFSYDVKMKEKGDIPEGYSVSREKKERFSLILESASTNQTSMYLCASSPGQFHSPFHFGPGTRLTVT.

This sequence joins TRBV5-6 and TRBJ2-3, with 10 nucleotides matching TRBD1. The V and J ends lost 4 bases and 11 bases, in that order; junction bases with no gene match: 4. The germline V gene encodes CDR1 SGHDT and CDR2 YYEEEE. The CDR3 totals 12 residues. The CDR3 spells CASSLRDRGQYF. The CDR3, as DNA: TGTGCCAGCAGCCTCCGGGACAGGGGGCAGTATTTT.

In this sample, this clonotype turned up many times. This rearrangement joins TRBV11-2 to TRBJ1-1; D is unclear. The CDR3 is 13 amino acids. Germline CDR1 and CDR2: SGHAT and FQNNGV. V gave up 1 base and J gave up 5 bases, with 8 bases separating them. DNA of the CDR3: TGTGCCAGCAGCTTAGGAATCGAGACTGAAGCTTTCTTT. Protein: CASSLGIETEAFF. Full variable domain (missing parts from reference TRBV11-2 and TRBJ1-1): EAGVAQSPRYKIIEKRQSVAFWCNPISGHATLYWYQQILGQGPKLLIQFQNNGVVDDSQLPKDRFSAERLKGVDSTLKIQPAKLEDSAVYLCASSLGIETEAFFGQGTRLTVV.

V usage is TRBV12-3 or TRBV12-4 and J usage is TRBJ2-6; D not resolved. The V end lost 3 bases, the J end lost 0 bases, and 6 bases lay between the germline ends. CDR3 length: 15 residues. Written as DNA, the CDR3 is TGTGCCAGCAGTTTGACGTTCTCTGGGGCCAACGTCCTGACTTTC. Encoded protein: CASSLTFSGANVLTF.

The chain has TRBV7-3 and TRBJ2-1; D is unresolved. The V gene lost 4 bases and the J gene lost 6 bases, with 10 bases spanning the gap. This CDR3 is 13 amino acids long. Germline lookup yields CDR1 SGHTA and CDR2 FQGTGA. CDR3 sequence: CASSSSSFNEQFF. CDR3 sequence (DNA): TGTGCCAGCAGCTCCTCTAGTTTCAATGAGCAGTTCTTC. Full variable domain (remainder filled in from reference TRBV7-3 and TRBJ2-1): GAGVSQTPSNKVTEKGKYVELRCDPISGHTALYWYRQSLGQGPEFLIYFQGTGAADDSGLPNDRFFAVRPEGSVSTLKIQRTERGDSAVYLCASSSSSFNEQFFGPGTRLTVL.